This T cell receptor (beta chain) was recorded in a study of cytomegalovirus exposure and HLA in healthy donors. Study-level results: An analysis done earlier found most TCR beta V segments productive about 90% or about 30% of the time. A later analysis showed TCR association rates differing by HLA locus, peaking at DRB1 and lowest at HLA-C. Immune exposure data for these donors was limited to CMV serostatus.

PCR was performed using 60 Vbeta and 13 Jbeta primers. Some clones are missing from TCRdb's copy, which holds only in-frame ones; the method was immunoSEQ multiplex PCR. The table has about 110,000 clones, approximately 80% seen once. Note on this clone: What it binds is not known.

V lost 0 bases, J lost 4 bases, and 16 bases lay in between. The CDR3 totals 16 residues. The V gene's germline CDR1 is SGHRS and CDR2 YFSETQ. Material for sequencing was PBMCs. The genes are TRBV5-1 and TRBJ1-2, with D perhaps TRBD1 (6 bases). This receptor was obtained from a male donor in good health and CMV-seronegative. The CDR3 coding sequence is TGCGCCAGCAGCTTGGAAGGCAGGGGACATTTCTATGGCTACACCTTC. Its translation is CASSLEGRGHFYGYTF.